This TCR beta chain derives from a study of T cell repertoires in cytomegalovirus infection. Points on this clonotype: The target antigen is unknown.

V lost 5 bases, J lost 3 bases, and 6 bases stayed unmatched. There are 14 residues in the CDR3. Germline CDR1 and CDR2: MNHEY and SMNVEV (reference sequence). TCRdb re-called the reads with MiXCR, one entry per CDR3 protein. The repertoire holds 500,000 to 600,000 distinct CDR3 sequences, with more than 15% as singletons. General observations from the study: Within the response measured ex vivo, HLA-C-restricted CMV-specific TCR beta clonotypes were dominant.

The chain uses TRBV27 and TRBJ2-7; 8 bases are a match to TRBD1. Source material: CD8+ T cells from PBMCs. This clonotype was sampled from a human donor in good health (CMV status not recorded). Some clones in this sample may be carry-over from other donors' samples. CDR3 loop: CASSKTGVNYEQYF. The CDR3 region has the DNA TGTGCCAGCAGTAAGACAGGGGTTAACTACGAGCAGTACTTC.